This T cell receptor (beta chain) comes out of a study of T cells in women clearing cervical HPV infection. Study in general: Cases were women with histologically confirmed HPV16-related CIN3 or worse, including a couple of invasive cancers.

Concerning this clone: The CDR3 end lies 3 residues beyond the end of the read and is filled in from the germline J gene.

All participants had a single incident cervical HPV16 infection, and prevalent HPV16 infections were excluded. CDR1 and CDR2 (germline): MGHRA, YSYEKL. Trimming removed 0 bases from V and 9 bases from J, with 12 bases in between. CDR3 size: 15 residues. Assay used: immunoSEQ multiplex PCR; TCRdb lists only in-frame clones, some missing. This sample contains roughly 12,000 clones. Material: blood buffy coat. The clonotype was recovered from a woman between 18 and 70 years old with a cervical HPV16 infection that either progressed to CIN3+ or cleared (not recorded which). J is TRBJ1-6 and V is TRBV4-1; D gene unclear. CDR3: CASSQDEGLGSPLHF. The CDR3 bases that were read are TGCGCCAGCAGCCAAGACGAGGGCCTTGGTTCACCC.